This T cell receptor beta chain was captured by sequencing in a study of blood T cell repertoires in COVID-19. Study as a whole: Italy, Spain and the United States were the sources of the convalescent and acute COVID-19 samples. PBMCs, B-cell-depleted T cells, or T cells provided the cDNA or gDNA that made up the material.

Per the authors' pipeline: Amplification from reference gene primers served as the basis for estimated nucleated cell counts. Method: immunoSEQ multiplex PCR; TCRdb's copy keeps in-frame clones and lacks some. The V and J calls and clone size were taken over from that table, and D and trimming were inferred from the DNA. Of 70,000 to 95,000 clones in the sample, 80% to 90% were seen once. Germline V gene sequence: CDR1 SGHTS, CDR2 YDEGEE. There are 12 residues in the CDR3. The V and J ends lost 6 bases and 9 bases respectively, with 16 bases between them. Sequencing input: peripheral blood. The receptor was isolated from a woman between 45 and 60 years old with acute or convalescent COVID-19. This chain connects TRBV5-8 to TRBJ2-7; D remains unclear. CDR3 DNA: TGTGCCAGCACCCCCCGAGGCTCTGGGCAGTACTTC. Translated: CASTPRGSGQYF.